Sequencing of this T cell receptor beta chain was carried out in a study of T cell repertoires in cytomegalovirus infection. Whole-study results and caveats: Dominating the ex vivo response were TCR beta clonotypes that were CMV-specific and HLA-C-restricted.

The CDR3 contains 14 residues. The germline gives CDR1 SGDLS, CDR2 YYNGEE. V shed 4 bases and J shed 0 bases, with 8 bases lying between them. Concerning this clonotype: The antigen is unknown.

Using its own MiXCR run on the reads, TCRdb lists one record per CDR3 protein. In the table there are hundreds of thousands of distinct CDR3 sequences, less than 40% of which are singletons. The sample consisted of PBMCs. The receptor comes from a human donor in good health (CMV status not recorded). Some clones in this sample may be carry-over from other donors' samples. The chain joins TRBV9 to TRBJ1-3; D call uncertain. CDR3 loop: CASSNSDSGNTIYF. The DNA for the CDR3 is TGTGCCAGCAGCAACAGCGACTCTGGAAACACCATATATTTT.